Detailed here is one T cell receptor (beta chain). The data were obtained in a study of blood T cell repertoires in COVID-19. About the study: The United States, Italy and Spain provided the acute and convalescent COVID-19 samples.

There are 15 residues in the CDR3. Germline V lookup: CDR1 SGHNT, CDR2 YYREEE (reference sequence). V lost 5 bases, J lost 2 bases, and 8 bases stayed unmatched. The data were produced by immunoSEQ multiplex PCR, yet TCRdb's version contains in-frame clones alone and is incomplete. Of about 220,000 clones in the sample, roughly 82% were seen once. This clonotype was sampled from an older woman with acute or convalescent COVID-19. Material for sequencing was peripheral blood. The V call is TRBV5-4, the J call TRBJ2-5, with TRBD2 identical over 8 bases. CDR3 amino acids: CASSSAGEYQETQYF. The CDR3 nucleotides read TGTGCCAGCAGTTCAGCGGGGGAGTATCAAGAGACCCAGTACTTC.